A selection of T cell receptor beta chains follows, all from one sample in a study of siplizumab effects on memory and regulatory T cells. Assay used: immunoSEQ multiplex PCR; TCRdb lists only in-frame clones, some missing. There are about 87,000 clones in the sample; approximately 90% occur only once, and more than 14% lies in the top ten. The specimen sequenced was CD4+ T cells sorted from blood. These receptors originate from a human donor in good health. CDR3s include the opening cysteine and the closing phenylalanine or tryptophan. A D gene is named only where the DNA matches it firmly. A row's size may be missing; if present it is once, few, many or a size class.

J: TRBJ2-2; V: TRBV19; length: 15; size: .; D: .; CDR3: CASKKLVLNTGELFF; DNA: TGTGCCAGTAAAAAACTAGTCCTGAACACCGGGGAGCTGTTTTTT
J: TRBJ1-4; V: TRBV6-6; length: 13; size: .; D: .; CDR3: CASSYRVGEKLFF; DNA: TGTGCCAGCAGTTACAGGGTGGGAGAAAAACTGTTTTTT
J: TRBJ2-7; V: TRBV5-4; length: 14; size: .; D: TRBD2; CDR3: CASSQGLVDPEQYF; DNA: TGTGCCAGCAGCCAGGGACTAGTAGACCCCGAGCAGTACTTC
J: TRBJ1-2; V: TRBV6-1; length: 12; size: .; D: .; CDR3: CASSGTDYGYTF; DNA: TGTGCCAGCAGTGGGACGGACTATGGCTACACCTTC
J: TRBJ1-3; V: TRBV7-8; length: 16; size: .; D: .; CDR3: CASSPPTGTSGNTIYF; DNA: TGTGCCAGCAGCCCTCCAACAGGAACCTCTGGAAACACCATATATTTT
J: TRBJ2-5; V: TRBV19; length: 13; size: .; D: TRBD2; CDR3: CASCGSVVETQYF; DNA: TGTGCCAGTTGCGGGAGCGTCGTTGAGACCCAGTACTTC
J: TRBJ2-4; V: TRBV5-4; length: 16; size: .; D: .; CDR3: CASSVVAGPTKNIQYF; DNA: TGTGCCAGCAGCGTGGTGGCAGGGCCAACCAAAAACATTCAGTACTTC
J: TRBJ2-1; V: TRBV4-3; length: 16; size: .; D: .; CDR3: CASSQDGIAKYNEQFF; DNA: TGCGCCAGCAGCCAAGATGGTATAGCGAAGTACAATGAGCAGTTCTTC
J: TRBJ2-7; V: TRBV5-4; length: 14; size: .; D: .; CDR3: CAYLPPQGIYEQYF; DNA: TGTGCCTATCTACCGCCCCAGGGTATCTACGAGCAGTACTTC
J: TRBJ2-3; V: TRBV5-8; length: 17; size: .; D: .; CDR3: CASSLVVLASGTDTQYF; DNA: TGTGCCAGCAGCTTGGTGGTCTTGGCTAGCGGCACAGATACGCAGTATTTT
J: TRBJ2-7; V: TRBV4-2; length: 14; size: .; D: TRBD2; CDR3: CASSFSGGRGEQYF; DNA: TGTGCCAGCAGCTTTTCGGGAGGGCGAGGCGAGCAGTACTTC
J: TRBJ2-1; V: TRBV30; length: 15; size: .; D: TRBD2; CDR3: CAWSAGTSDYNEQFF; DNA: TGTGCCTGGAGCGCCGGGACTAGCGATTACAATGAGCAGTTCTTC
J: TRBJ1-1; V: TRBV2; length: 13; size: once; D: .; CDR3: CASISRGNTEAFF; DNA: TGTGCCAGCATTTCCCGGGGCAACACTGAAGCTTTCTTT
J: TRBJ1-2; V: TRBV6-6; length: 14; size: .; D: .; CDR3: CASTPTTGENGYTF; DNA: TGTGCCAGCACCCCGACTACCGGCGAAAATGGCTACACCTTC
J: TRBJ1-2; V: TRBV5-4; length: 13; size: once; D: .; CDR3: CASSPLGRNGYTF; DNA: TGTGCCAGCAGCCCCCTTGGGAGGAATGGCTACACCTTC
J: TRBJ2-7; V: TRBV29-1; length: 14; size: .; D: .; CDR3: CSAMTGTLSYEQYF; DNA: TGCAGCGCGATGACAGGGACTCTTTCCTACGAGCAGTACTTC
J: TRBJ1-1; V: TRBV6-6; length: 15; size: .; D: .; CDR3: CASTDRQEGYTEAFF; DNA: TGTGCCAGCACCGACCGACAGGAAGGGTATACTGAAGCTTTCTTT
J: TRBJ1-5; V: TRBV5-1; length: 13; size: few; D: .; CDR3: CASSLDGNQPQHF; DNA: TGCGCCAGCAGCTTAGACGGGAATCAGCCCCAGCATTTT